This section outlines one T cell receptor (beta chain) sequence together with its context. The record originates from a study of OX40 agonist ivuxolimab in advanced cancers. About the research overall: Three patients showed partial responses: one hepatocellular carcinoma and two cutaneous melanoma cases.

Drawing of blood for sampling happened at baseline, at cycle 4 day 1, and at cycle 7 day 1. Using immunoSEQ multiplex PCR, the repertoire was profiled, and TCRdb retains in-frame clones only, with some absent. The data contain over 60,000 clones, approximately 82% of them singletons. The CDR3 runs to 16 residues. Looked up from germline, CDR1 is SGHTA and CDR2 is FQGNSA. Trimming shortened V by 1 base and J by 0 bases, and 10 bases separated the two germline ends. The chain couples TRBV7-2 to TRBJ1-5; TRBD1 might be the D (5 bases). Sequenced material: CD4+ or CD8+ T cells sorted from blood, taken in a trial of the OX40 agonist ivuxolimab. The receptor comes from an adult with an advanced solid tumor such as melanoma, head and neck, liver or kidney cancer. The CDR3 is CASSLDGAYSNQPQHF. DNA of the CDR3: TGTGCCAGCAGCTTAGACGGGGCTTATAGCAATCAGCCCCAGCATTTT.